These T cell receptor beta chains were read from a single sample in a study of T cell responses to AZD1222 COVID-19 vaccine. The table came from immunoSEQ multiplex PCR; TCRdb's copy has only in-frame clones and leaves some out. The sample lists about 140,000 clones, 80% to 90% occurring once. The specimen was peripheral blood, collected on day 0 of AZD1222 vaccination. These receptors were collected from an adult in good health. CDR3s include the opening cysteine and the closing phenylalanine or tryptophan. Each record gives: CDR3 protein, CDR3 DNA, clone size, J gene, V gene, D gene. The D gene is left open where the match is weak. Size is stated for part of the rows, as once, few or many counts, or as a class when the clone is expanded.

CASSEGREAFF,TGTGCCAGCAGTGAGGGCAGGGAAGCTTTCTTT,-,TRBJ1-1,TRBV2,-
CASSPIIRGSMNTEAFF,TGTGCCAGCTCACCGATCATACGGGGCTCCATGAACACTGAAGCTTTCTTT,-,TRBJ1-1,TRBV18,-
CASSQGRGGGGTEAFF,TGTGCCAGCAGCCAAGGCCGGGGTGGGGGCGGCACTGAAGCTTTCTTT,-,TRBJ1-1,TRBV3-1/TRBV3-2,-
CASSVGGEQYF,TGTGCCAGCAGTGTGGGGGGCGAGCAGTACTTC,-,TRBJ2-7,TRBV2,-
CASSPLNPKGAINEKLFF,TGTGCCAGCTCACCACTGAATCCCAAGGGGGCCATTAATGAAAAACTGTTTTTT,-,TRBJ1-4,TRBV18,TRBD1
CASSSPTGLGYTF,TGTGCCAGCAGTTCCCCGACCGGGCTGGGCTACACCTTC,medium-sized,TRBJ1-2,TRBV12-3/TRBV12-4,-
CASSRGLMTGTNTGELFF,TGTGCCAGCAGCCGCGGTCTTATGACAGGCACGAACACCGGGGAGCTGTTTTTT,once,TRBJ2-2,TRBV7-2,-
CASSKQGQANTGELFF,TGTGCCAGCAGCAAACAGGGCCAGGCGAACACCGGGGAGCTGTTTTTT,-,TRBJ2-2,TRBV7-6,-
CASSVGGVSYEQYF,TGTGCCAGCAGCGTCGGGGGGGTCTCCTACGAGCAGTACTTC,-,TRBJ2-7,TRBV9,TRBD2
CSARSQGTQYF,TGCAGTGCTCGATCCCAGGGGACCCAGTACTTC,-,TRBJ2-5,TRBV20-1,-
CASSPKGPLNTQYF,TGTGCCAGCAGCCCAAAAGGACCCCTCAATACGCAGTATTTT,-,TRBJ2-3,TRBV28,-
CASSSGTGFGNTIYF,TGTGCCAGCAGTTCCGGAACCGGGTTTGGAAACACCATATATTTT,-,TRBJ1-3,TRBV7-6,-
CASSLVNSPLHF,TGTGCCAGCAGTTTAGTTAATTCACCCCTCCACTTT,-,TRBJ1-6,TRBV27,-
CASGTGGEQYF,TGTGCCAGCGGGACAGGGGGCGAGCAGTACTTC,-,TRBJ2-7,TRBV27,TRBD1
CASSLSGGADSQYF,TGTGCCAGCAGTTTATCTGGGGGGGCCGATTCGCAGTATTTT,once,TRBJ2-3,TRBV27,-
CASLKGTGVGEQYF,TGTGCCAGCCTGAAGGGGACAGGGGTGGGGGAGCAGTACTTC,-,TRBJ2-7,TRBV28,TRBD1
CASSFSEETQYF,TGCGCCAGCAGCTTCAGTGAAGAGACCCAGTACTTC,-,TRBJ2-5,TRBV5-1,-
CASSQDRSGGGPTYEQYF,TGCGCCAGCAGCCAAGATAGGTCCGGGGGAGGACCGACCTACGAGCAGTACTTC,few,TRBJ2-7,TRBV4-3,-
CASSQIPTNLLYSPLHF,TGCGCCAGCAGCCAAATCCCGACAAATCTCTTATATTCACCCCTCCACTTT,once,TRBJ1-6,TRBV4-3,-
CASSQSRTVLNTGELFF,TGTGCCAGCAGCCAAAGCCGGACAGTGTTGAACACCGGGGAGCTGTTTTTT,-,TRBJ2-2,TRBV3-1/TRBV3-2,-
CASSIRAYEQYF,TGTGCCAGCAGCATAAGGGCCTACGAGCAGTACTTC,-,TRBJ2-7,TRBV5-6,-
CASSLGPTAGNTEAFF,TGTGCCAGCAGCCTGGGTCCCACCGCAGGGAACACTGAAGCTTTCTTT,-,TRBJ1-1,TRBV6-2/TRBV6-3,-
CASSFHRDRDGNSPLHF,TGTGCCAGCAGCTTTCACCGGGACAGGGATGGTAATTCACCCCTCCACTTT,-,TRBJ1-6,TRBV13,TRBD1
CASKDGSGQETQYF,TGTGCCAGCAAGGACGGGAGCGGCCAAGAGACCCAGTACTTC,few,TRBJ2-5,TRBV27,-
CASSSLATVSYEQYF,TGTGCCAGCAGCTCACTAGCGACTGTCTCCTACGAGCAGTACTTC,-,TRBJ2-7,TRBV7-2,TRBD2
CASSSAKGFNYGYTF,TGTGCCAGCAGCTCCGCTAAGGGATTCAACTATGGCTACACCTTC,-,TRBJ1-2,TRBV7-9,-
CASSAGTSGRDTQYF,TGTGCCAGCAGCGCCGGGACTAGCGGGAGAGATACGCAGTATTTT,-,TRBJ2-3,TRBV3-1/TRBV3-2,TRBD2
CASGQGAGANVLTF,TGTGCTAGTGGACAGGGGGCAGGGGCCAACGTCCTGACTTTC,once,TRBJ2-6,TRBV12-5,TRBD1
CAWSRPAEAFF,TGTGCCTGGAGTAGGCCCGCGGAAGCTTTCTTT,-,TRBJ1-1,TRBV30,-
CASNRDRGYEQFF,TGTGCCAGTAACCGGGACAGGGGCTATGAGCAGTTCTTC,once,TRBJ2-1,TRBV19,TRBD1
CATSRTTEPTRNEQFF,TGTGCCACCAGTCGGACGACTGAACCGACGAGGAATGAGCAGTTCTTC,-,TRBJ2-1,TRBV15,-
CASSAQGGNQPQHF,TGTGCCAGCAGTGCGCAGGGAGGGAATCAGCCCCAGCATTTT,-,TRBJ1-5,TRBV2,-
CASSLEGTIQETQYF,TGTGCCAGCAGCTTGGAAGGGACCATTCAAGAGACCCAGTACTTC,-,TRBJ2-5,TRBV5-4,-
CASSPLAQGNEKLFF,TGTGCCAGCTCACCACTTGCCCAGGGCAATGAAAAACTGTTTTTT,-,TRBJ1-4,TRBV18,-
CASSIGTATYEQYF,TGTGCCAGCAGCATCGGGACAGCAACCTACGAGCAGTACTTC,-,TRBJ2-7,TRBV9,TRBD1
CASSVEQNYGYTF,TGTGCCAGCAGCGTAGAACAGAACTATGGCTACACCTTC,-,TRBJ1-2,TRBV9,-
CASIPGQGGTGELFF,TGTGCCAGCATCCCGGGCCAGGGCGGAACCGGGGAGCTGTTTTTT,-,TRBJ2-2,TRBV5-5,-
CASSEVTEAFF,TGTGCCAGCAGTGAAGTAACTGAAGCTTTCTTT,few,TRBJ1-1,TRBV2,-
CASRVGPSGNTIYF,TGTGCCAGCAGAGTGGGGCCCTCTGGAAACACCATATATTTT,-,TRBJ1-3,TRBV14,-
CASSPGSWDSYNEQFF,TGCGCCAGCAGCCCGGGGAGTTGGGACTCCTACAATGAGCAGTTCTTC,-,TRBJ2-1,TRBV5-1,-
CASSLSSGSSYNEQFF,TGCGCCAGCAGCTTGAGTTCCGGCAGCTCCTACAATGAGCAGTTCTTC,-,TRBJ2-1,TRBV5-1,-
CASSLQVARTEAFF,TGTGCCAGCAGTTTACAGGTAGCTCGAACTGAAGCTTTCTTT,once,TRBJ1-1,TRBV6-5,-
CASSEGWGSEKLFF,TGTGCCAGCAGTGAAGGGTGGGGGAGCGAAAAACTGTTTTTT,-,TRBJ1-4,TRBV2,-
CASSPTSGGNYEQYF,TGTGCCAGCTCCCCAACCTCAGGGGGGAACTACGAGCAGTACTTC,-,TRBJ2-7,TRBV18,-
CASSLEGTRGYYNEQFF,TGCGCCAGCAGCTTGGAGGGGACTAGGGGTTACTACAATGAGCAGTTCTTC,-,TRBJ2-1,TRBV5-1,TRBD2
CASSLGGVRTEAFF,TGTGCCAGCAGCTTAGGGGGTGTTAGAACTGAAGCTTTCTTT,-,TRBJ1-1,TRBV7-2,-
CASRDRGQYEQYF,TGTGCCAGCAGGGACAGGGGGCAATACGAGCAGTACTTC,-,TRBJ2-7,TRBV6-5,TRBD1
CASSLTRAGNTIYF,TGTGCCAGCAGCTTAACGAGAGCCGGAAACACCATATATTTT,-,TRBJ1-3,TRBV11-1,-